The clone carrying this TCR beta chain is labeled medium-sized based on frequency. The sample belongs to a study of CXCR3-negative and CXCR3-positive naive CD8 T cells. Each TRB cDNA library was prepared by 5' RACE (with UMI labels). Reprocessing the 5' RACE reads, TCRdb reports a single entry for every CDR3 protein and omits DNA. This sample carries around 9,800 distinct CDR3 sequences, with more than 0.9% going to the ten biggest clones. The CDR3 runs 12 residues. Germline CDR1 and CDR2: SQVTM and ANQGSEA. This TCR derives from a human donor in good health. Some clones in this sample may be carry-over from other donors' samples. The specimen sequenced was naive CXCR3- CD8+ T cells from blood. Subset here: CD45RO-CCR7+CD27+CD95- naive CD8+ T cells lacking CXCR3 (TNR3-). The chain uses TRBV29-1 and TRBJ2-1. CDR3 in amino acids: CSVGSTYNEQFF.